Shown below are 10 T cell receptor beta chains from a single sample sequenced in a study of T cell repertoires in cytomegalovirus infection (dated by TCRdb to about 2019). The antigens these receptors bind are not known. The data were produced on an Illumina HiSeq 1500. TCRdb reprocessed the public reads (quality trimming at Q25 with fastp, clone calling with MiXCR) and kept in-frame beta chains. Duplicate CDR3 protein sequences are folded into a single record with the most common DNA and genes. Here the sample has approximately 470,000 distinct CDR3 sequences; about two fifths occur a single time. The ten largest clones take up around 44% of the sample. The treatment or condition label on this specimen signifies: in vitro stimulation with specific CMV peptide epitopes to enrich CMV-specific T cells. The input for sequencing was cultured PBMCs, taken from culture after CMV antigen stimulation. Receptors originate from a human donor in good health (CMV status not recorded). Some clones in this sample may be carry-over from other donors' samples.

This clonotype came up a few times. The chain links TRBV10-3 to TRBJ2-1; 9 bases fit TRBD2. Trimming removed 3 bases from V and 0 bases from J; junction bases left unmatched: 3. This CDR3 comprises 16 residues. The germline gives CDR1 ENHRY, CDR2 SYGVKD. The CDR3 sequence: CAISDNSGSSYNEQFF. As DNA, the CDR3 is TGTGCCATCAGTGATAATAGCGGGAGCTCCTACAATGAGCAGTTCTTC.

CDR3 in DNA: TGTGCCAGCAGCTTATTGGGCGTCGGTTCTCCAGATACGCAGTATTTT. Its translation is CASSLLGVGSPDTQYF. The chain employs TRBV7-8 and TRBJ2-3; no clear D. The CDR3 has 16 residues. The germline CDR1 and CDR2 sequences are SGHVS and FQNEAQ. Trimming left V 2 bases short and J 4 bases short, with 16 bases between.

The chain carries TRBV10-3 and TRBJ2-7, with 14 bases matching TRBD2. CDR1 is ENHRY and CDR2 is SYGVKD in the germline V gene. The CDR3 extends over 16 amino acids. The V segment lost 6 bases and the J segment 0 bases; nucleotides outside the gene matches: 4. The CDR3 sequence: CAIRTSGRAPSYEQYF. CDR3 in DNA: TGTGCCATCAGGACTAGCGGGAGGGCCCCCTCCTACGAGCAGTACTTC.

This clonotype came up a few times. This rearrangement joins TRBV28 to TRBJ1-5, with D hard to call. The CDR3 loop spans 15 amino acids. Germline values: CDR1 MDHEN, CDR2 SYDVKM. V was clipped by 5 bases and J by 2 bases, with 13 bases between them. CDR3 in amino acids: CASSMTGVRNQPQHF. In nucleotides, the CDR3 is TGTGCCAGCAGTATGACCGGGGTCCGCAATCAGCCCCAGCATTTT. The full variable domain, completed using reference TRBV28 and TRBJ1-5, is DVKVTQSSRYLVKRTGEKVFLECVQDMDHENMFWYRQDPGLGLRLIYFSYDVKMKEKGDIPEGYSVSREKKERFSLILESASTNQTSMYLCASSMTGVRNQPQHFGDGTRLSIL.

The sample holds a few counts of this clonotype. The V gene is TRBV7-2, the J gene TRBJ1-5, with a weak D call TRBD1 (6 bases). With 7 bases removed from V and 7 bases from J, the gap between germline ends came to 17 bases. This CDR3 contains 14 residues. CDR1 and CDR2 from the germline V gene are SGHTA and FQGNSA. CDR3 DNA sequence: TGTGCCAGCACCGAGGGGGGGCACTGGCAGCCCCAGCATTTT. Amino acids: CASTEGGHWQPQHF.

The rearrangement links TRBV7-6 to TRBJ2-3; 8 bases line up with TRBD1. The length of the CDR3 is 17 residues. The V and J ends lost 5 bases and 2 bases, in that order; junction bases with no gene match: 12. CDR1 and CDR2 from the germline V gene are SGHVS and FNYEAQ. CDR3 coding DNA: TGTGCCAGCAGCCTCCCCGACAGGGGCCCTTACACAGATACGCAGTATTTT. This sequence encodes CASSLPDRGPYTDTQYF.

This clonotype was found many times. This chain connects TRBV2 to TRBJ2-7; D is undetermined. Trimming left V 0 bases short and J 1 base short, with 4 bases between. From germline, CDR1 is SNHLY and CDR2 FYNNEI. The CDR3 runs 13 residues. The CDR3 is CASSEALSYEQYF. The CDR3 DNA sequence: TGTGCCAGCAGTGAAGCACTTTCCTACGAGCAGTACTTC.

CDR3 nucleotide sequence: TGTGCCAGCGGAAGGGACAGAAGCTCCTACGAGCAGTACTTC. It translates to CASGRDRSSYEQYF. The rearrangement joins TRBV2 to TRBJ2-7, with 7 nucleotides matching TRBD1. CDR1 SNHLY and CDR2 FYNNEI come from the germline V gene. The CDR3 runs to 14 residues. V gave up 8 bases and J gave up 0 bases; unmatched junction bases: 7.

This clonotype was seen a handful of times. This chain joins TRBV7-6 and TRBJ1-6, with D possibly matching TRBD1 (5 bases). Germline CDR1 SGHVS, CDR2 FNYEAQ. Trimming removed 5 bases at V and 7 bases at J, with 12 bases between. The CDR3 runs 14 residues. CDR3 protein: CASSPGRGNSPLHF. DNA for the CDR3: TGTGCCAGCAGCCCGGGACGGGGGAATTCACCCCTCCACTTT.

This clonotype was counted a single time. The chain combines TRBV2 with TRBJ2-2; D possibly corresponds to TRBD2 (6 bases). Germline CDR1 is SNHLY and CDR2 is FYNNEI. Trimming removed 7 bases from V and 6 bases from J, with 24 bases in between. This CDR3 spans 17 amino acids. The CDR3 DNA reads as TGTGCCAGCACATATAACCCACCGGGACTCATTTCCGGGGAGCTGTTTTTT. Its protein product is CASTYNPPGLISGELFF.